Described below is a single T cell receptor beta chain sequence and its context. This entry comes from a study of blood T cell repertoires in COVID-19. At the level of the study: PBMCs, B-cell-depleted T cells, or T cells were the source of the cDNA or gDNA that made up the material.

This CDR3 comprises 14 residues. With 4 bases removed from V and 5 bases from J, the gap between germline ends came to 12 bases. The germline V gene has CDR1 SGHNT and CDR2 YENEEA. While infection was still active, Seattle patients were enrolled and then followed longitudinally. Using immunoSEQ multiplex PCR, the repertoire was profiled, and TCRdb retains in-frame clones only, with some absent. The sample has about 130,000 clones; over 75% are singletons. The specimen sequenced was peripheral blood. This clonotype was sampled from a man aged 30 to 39 with COVID-19, enrolled during active disease. The chain recombines TRBV11-3 with TRBJ2-1, with a possible D match to TRBD2 (6 bases). The CDR3 DNA reads as TGTGCCAGCAGCTCCCAGCGGGCGCACAATGAGCAGTTCTTC. This encodes CASSSQRAHNEQFF. Full variable domain (remainder filled in from reference TRBV11-3 and TRBJ2-1): EAGVVQSPRYKIIEKKQPVAFWCNPISGHNTLYWYLQNLGQGPELLIRYENEEAVDDSQLPKDRFSAERLKGVDSTLKIQPAELGDSAVYLCASSSQRAHNEQFFGPGTRLTVL.